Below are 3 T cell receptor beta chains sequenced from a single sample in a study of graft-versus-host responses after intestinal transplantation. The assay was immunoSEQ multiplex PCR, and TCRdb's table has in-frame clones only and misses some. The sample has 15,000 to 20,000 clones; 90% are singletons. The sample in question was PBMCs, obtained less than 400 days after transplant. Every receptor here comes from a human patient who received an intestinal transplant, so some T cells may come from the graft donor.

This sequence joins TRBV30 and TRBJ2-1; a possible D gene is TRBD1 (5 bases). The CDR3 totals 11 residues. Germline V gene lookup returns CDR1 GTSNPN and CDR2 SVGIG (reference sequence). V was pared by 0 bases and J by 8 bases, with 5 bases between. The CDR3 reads CAWSVGDEQFF. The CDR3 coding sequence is TGTGCCTGGAGTGTAGGGGATGAGCAGTTCTTC.

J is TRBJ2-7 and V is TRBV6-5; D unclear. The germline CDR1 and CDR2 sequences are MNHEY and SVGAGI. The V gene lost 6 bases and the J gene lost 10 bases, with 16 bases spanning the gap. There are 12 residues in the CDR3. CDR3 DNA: TGTGCCAGCAGCTCCCTCCGTGGGCCACAGTACTTC. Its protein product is CASSSLRGPQYF.

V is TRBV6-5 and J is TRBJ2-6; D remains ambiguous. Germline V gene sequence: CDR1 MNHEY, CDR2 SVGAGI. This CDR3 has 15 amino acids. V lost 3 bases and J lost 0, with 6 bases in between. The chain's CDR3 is CASSYTPSGANVLTF. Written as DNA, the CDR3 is TGTGCCAGCAGTTATACCCCCTCTGGGGCCAACGTCCTGACTTTC.